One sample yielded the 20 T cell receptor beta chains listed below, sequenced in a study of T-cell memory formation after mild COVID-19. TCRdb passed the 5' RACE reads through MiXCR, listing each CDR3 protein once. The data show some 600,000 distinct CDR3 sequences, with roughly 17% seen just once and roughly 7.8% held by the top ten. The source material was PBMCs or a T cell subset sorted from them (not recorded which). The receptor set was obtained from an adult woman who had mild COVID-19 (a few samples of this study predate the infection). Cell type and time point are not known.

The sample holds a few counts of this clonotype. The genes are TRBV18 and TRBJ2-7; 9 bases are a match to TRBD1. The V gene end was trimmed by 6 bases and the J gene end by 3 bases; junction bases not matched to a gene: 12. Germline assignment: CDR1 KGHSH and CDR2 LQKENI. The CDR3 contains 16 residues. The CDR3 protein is CASSRPGTGLIYEQYF. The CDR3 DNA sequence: TGTGCCAGCTCCCGACCCGGGACAGGGTTAATCTACGAGCAGTACTTC.

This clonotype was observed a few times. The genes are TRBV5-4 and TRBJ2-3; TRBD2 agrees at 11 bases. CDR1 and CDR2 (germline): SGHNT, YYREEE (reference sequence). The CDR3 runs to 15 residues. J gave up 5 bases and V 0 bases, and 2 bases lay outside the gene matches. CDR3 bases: TGTGCCAGCAGCTTGGTCGGGACTAGCGGAGATACGCAGTATTTT. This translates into CASSLVGTSGDTQYF.

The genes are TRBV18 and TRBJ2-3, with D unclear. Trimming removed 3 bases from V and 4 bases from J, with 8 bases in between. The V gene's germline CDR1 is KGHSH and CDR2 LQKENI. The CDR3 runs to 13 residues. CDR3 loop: CASSPEMSDTQYF. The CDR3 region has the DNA TGTGCCAGCTCACCGGAGATGTCAGATACGCAGTATTTT. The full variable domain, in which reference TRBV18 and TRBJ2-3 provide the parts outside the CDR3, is NAGVMQNPRHLVRRRGQEARLRCSPMKGHSHVYWYRQLPEEGLKFMVYLQKENIIDESGMPKERFSAEFPKEGPSILRIQQVVRGDSAAYFCASSPEMSDTQYFGPGTRLTVL.

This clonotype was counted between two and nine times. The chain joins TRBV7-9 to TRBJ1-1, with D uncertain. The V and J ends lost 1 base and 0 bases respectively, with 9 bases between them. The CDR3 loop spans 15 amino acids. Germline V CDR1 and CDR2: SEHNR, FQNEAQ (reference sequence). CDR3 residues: CASSLEPRVNTEAFF. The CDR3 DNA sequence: TGTGCCAGCAGCTTAGAGCCTAGAGTGAACACTGAAGCTTTCTTT.

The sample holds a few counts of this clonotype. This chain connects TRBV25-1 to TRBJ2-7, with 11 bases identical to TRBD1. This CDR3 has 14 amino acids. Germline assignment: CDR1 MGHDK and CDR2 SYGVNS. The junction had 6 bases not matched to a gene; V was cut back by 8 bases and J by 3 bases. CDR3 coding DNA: TGTGCCAGCTACAACGGGACAGGGGGCTACGAGCAGTACTTC. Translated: CASYNGTGGYEQYF.

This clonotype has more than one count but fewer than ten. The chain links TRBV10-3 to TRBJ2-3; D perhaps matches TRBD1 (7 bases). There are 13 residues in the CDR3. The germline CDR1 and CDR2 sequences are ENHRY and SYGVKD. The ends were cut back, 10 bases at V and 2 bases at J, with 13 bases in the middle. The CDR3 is CATQGGPTDTQYF. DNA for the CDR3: TGTGCCACCCAGGGGGGACCCACAGATACGCAGTATTTT.

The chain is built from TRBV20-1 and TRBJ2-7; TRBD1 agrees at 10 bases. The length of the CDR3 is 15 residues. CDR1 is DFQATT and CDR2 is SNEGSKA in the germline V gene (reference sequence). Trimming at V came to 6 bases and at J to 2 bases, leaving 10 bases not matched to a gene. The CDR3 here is CSAEQRTGGTYEQYF. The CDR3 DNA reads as TGCAGTGCCGAGCAGAGGACAGGGGGAACCTACGAGCAGTACTTC.

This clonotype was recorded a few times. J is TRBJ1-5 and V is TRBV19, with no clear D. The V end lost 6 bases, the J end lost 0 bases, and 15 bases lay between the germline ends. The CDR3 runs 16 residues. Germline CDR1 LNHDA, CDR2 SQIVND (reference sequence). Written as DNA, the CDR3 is TGTGCCAGTAGCCCAGGACGGGAAGATAGCAATCAGCCCCAGCATTTT. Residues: CASSPGREDSNQPQHF.

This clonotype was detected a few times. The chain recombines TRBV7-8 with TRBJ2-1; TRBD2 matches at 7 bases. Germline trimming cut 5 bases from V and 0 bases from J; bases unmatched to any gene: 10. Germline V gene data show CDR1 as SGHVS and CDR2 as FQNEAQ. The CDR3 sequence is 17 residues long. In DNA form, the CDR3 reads TGTGCCAGCAGCCCGGCTTTGGGGAGGGACTCCTACAATGAGCAGTTCTTC. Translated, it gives CASSPALGRDSYNEQFF.

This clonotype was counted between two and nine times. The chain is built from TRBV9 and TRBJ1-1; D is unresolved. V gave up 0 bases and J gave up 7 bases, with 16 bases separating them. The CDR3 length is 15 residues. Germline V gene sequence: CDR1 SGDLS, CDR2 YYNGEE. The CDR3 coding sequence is TGTGCCAGCAGCGTAGTAGTCGGTCCGGACCTTGAAGCTTTCTTT. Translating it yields CASSVVVGPDLEAFF.

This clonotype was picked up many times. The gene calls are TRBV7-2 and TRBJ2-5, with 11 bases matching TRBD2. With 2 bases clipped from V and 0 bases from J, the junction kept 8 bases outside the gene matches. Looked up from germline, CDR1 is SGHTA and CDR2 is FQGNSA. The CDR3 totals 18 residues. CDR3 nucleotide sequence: TGTGCCAGCAGCTTATACCTAGCGGGGGGCGAAAACCAAGAGACCCAGTACTTC. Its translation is CASSLYLAGGENQETQYF.

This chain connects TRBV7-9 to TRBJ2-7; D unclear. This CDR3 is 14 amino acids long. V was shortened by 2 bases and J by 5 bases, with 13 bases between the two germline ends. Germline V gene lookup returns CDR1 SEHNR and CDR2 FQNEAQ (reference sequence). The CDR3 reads CASSLSTSGNEQYF. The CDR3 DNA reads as TGTGCCAGCAGCTTATCAACTTCGGGCAACGAGCAGTACTTC.

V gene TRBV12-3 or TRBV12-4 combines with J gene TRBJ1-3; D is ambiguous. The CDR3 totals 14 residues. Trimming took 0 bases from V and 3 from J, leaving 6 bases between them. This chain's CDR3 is CASSLAPYGNTIYF. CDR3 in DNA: TGTGCCAGCAGTTTAGCCCCATATGGAAACACCATATATTTT.

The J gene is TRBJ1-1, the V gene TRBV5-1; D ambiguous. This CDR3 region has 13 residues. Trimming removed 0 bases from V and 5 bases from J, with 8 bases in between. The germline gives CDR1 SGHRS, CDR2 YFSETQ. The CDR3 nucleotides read TGCGCCAGCAGCTTGGAGGTTATAACTGAAGCTTTCTTT. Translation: CASSLEVITEAFF. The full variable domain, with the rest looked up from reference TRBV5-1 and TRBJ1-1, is KAGVTQTPRYLIKTRGQQVTLSCSPISGHRSVSWYQQTPGQGLQFLFEYFSETQRNKGNFPGRFSGRQFSNSRSEMNVSTLELGDSALYLCASSLEVITEAFFGQGTRLTVV.

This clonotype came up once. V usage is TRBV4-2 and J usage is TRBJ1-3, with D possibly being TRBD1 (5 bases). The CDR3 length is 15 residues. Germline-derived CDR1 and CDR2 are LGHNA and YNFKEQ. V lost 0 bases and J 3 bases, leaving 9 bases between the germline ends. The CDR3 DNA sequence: TGTGCCAGCAGCCAAGAGGAGAGGGGTGGAAACACCATATATTTT. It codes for CASSQEERGGNTIYF.

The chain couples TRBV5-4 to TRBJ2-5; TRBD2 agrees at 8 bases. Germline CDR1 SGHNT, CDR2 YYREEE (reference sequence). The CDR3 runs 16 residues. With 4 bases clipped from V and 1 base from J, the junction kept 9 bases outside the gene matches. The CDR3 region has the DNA TGTGCCAGCAGCCGGGTTAGCGGGACCGGCCAAGAGACCCAGTACTTC. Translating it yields CASSRVSGTGQETQYF.

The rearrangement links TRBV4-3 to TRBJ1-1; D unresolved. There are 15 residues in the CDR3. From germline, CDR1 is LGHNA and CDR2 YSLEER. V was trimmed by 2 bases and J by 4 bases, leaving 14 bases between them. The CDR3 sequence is CASSQSWQGSTEAFF. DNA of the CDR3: TGCGCCAGCAGCCAATCCTGGCAAGGGTCCACTGAAGCTTTCTTT.

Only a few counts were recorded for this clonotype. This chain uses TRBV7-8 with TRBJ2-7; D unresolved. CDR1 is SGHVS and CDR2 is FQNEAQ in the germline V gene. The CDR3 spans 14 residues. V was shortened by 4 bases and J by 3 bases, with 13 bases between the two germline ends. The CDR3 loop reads CASSSPFGHYEQYF. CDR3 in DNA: TGTGCCAGCAGCTCCCCATTTGGGCACTACGAGCAGTACTTC.

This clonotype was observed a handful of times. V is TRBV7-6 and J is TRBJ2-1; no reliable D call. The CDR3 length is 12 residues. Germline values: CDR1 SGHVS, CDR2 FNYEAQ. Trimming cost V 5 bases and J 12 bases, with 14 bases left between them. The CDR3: CASSPPLGWQFF. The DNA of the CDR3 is TGTGCCAGCAGCCCTCCCCTGGGTTGGCAGTTCTTC. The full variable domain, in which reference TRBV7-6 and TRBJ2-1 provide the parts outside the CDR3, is GAGVSQSPRYKVTKRGQDVALRCDPISGHVSLYWYRQALGQGPEFLTYFNYEAQQDKSGLPNDRFSAERPEGSISTLTIQRTEQRDSAMYRCASSPPLGWQFFGPGTRLTVL.

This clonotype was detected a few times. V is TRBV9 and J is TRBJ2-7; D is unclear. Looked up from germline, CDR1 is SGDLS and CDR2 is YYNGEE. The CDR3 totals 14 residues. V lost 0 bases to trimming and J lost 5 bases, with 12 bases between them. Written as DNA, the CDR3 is TGTGCCAGCAGCGTAGCTCGCGACCCCCACGAGCAGTACTTC. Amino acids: CASSVARDPHEQYF.